This TCR beta chain was observed in a study of blood T cell repertoires in COVID-19 (dated by TCRdb to 2018 to 2021). Turning to the overall study: Samples from collaborators originated in the United States, Italy and Spain and spanned both the acute and convalescent phases of COVID-19. The material from the prospective study consisted of cDNA or gDNA derived from T cells, B-cell-depleted T cells, or PBMCs. Deeply sampled blood TCRbeta repertoires from subjects exposed to, actively infected with, or recovered from COVID-19 were included in the dataset. The repertoires were released in a freely available public database intended as a resource for research on the immune response to SARS-CoV-2. The samples were drawn from the first 160 participants of the ongoing ImmuneRACE study and from 950 to 1,500 subjects provided by 6 global collaborators. Nearly every sample came with metadata listing a de-identified subject ID, COVID-19 status, age in years and sex. Where HLA class I and class II types were available, the types were taken from metadata supplied by the sample provider, not from assay-based typing.

Each collaborating institution followed its own protocols to collect whole blood in K2EDTA tubes. For TCRbeta analysis, collaborators shipped samples in one of three forms: frozen whole blood, isolated PBMCs, or DNA extracted from either of those sample types. On this clone itself: Its antigen is not yet known. No base qualities exist here, and no much larger clone lies one base off it.

Here is what the overall study found, with its caveats: Clinical and demographic metadata were provided uncurated, with the amount varying by source and participant.

The immunoSEQ Assay, a bias-controlled multiplex PCR, was used to amplify TCRbeta CDR3 regions from genomic DNA. Regarding the original processing steps: Within the assay, amplification of reference gene primers was used to estimate how many nucleated cells each sample contained. To quantify the absolute abundance of each unique TCRbeta CDR3 rearrangement, sequence reads were collapsed and filtered. For each sample, productive Simpson clonality was calculated as the square root of Simpson's diversity index over productive rearrangements. TCRdb re-hosts the immuneACCESS table, in-frame sequences only. Its copies lack some clones; in the studies checked, an unresolved V gene accounts for under half of them, and the cause for the rest is not known. Clone size and the V and J calls come from that table; the DNA yielded D and trimming. In all, the sample holds about 670,000 clones, and 85% to 90% of those were seen once. The top ten clonotypes cover 0.2% to 0.3% of the sample.

Input material: peripheral blood. The receptor's source is a woman in her late teens or twenties with acute or convalescent COVID-19.

The DNA sequence is given as TGTGCCTGGAGTGTACTACAGGGCGAGGGGGGCTACACCTTC. Translated, this gives CAWSVLQGEGGYTF. The sequence joins TRBV30 to TRBJ1-2; the D gene is possibly TRBD1, with 6 bases matching. The CDR3 numbers 14 residues from cysteine through phenylalanine. The entry retains the CDR3 DNA only, 42 bases that are in frame from base 1. V is cut by 0 bases and J by 8 bases, and the space between the germline ends is 16 bases. As encoded in the germline V gene (reference sequence), CDR1 is GTSNPN while CDR2 is SVGIG.